This T cell receptor beta chain was sequenced for a study of blood T cell repertoires in COVID-19. As for the study in general: Sources were T cells, B-cell-depleted T cells, or PBMCs; the material itself was cDNA or gDNA.

Everyone who took part was roughly 18 to 89 years old, and they came from fewer than 25 US areas. The study assigned cohorts using participant-reported clinical history. Per the original data handling: Amplified reference gene primers provided the basis for estimating nucleated cell counts. Profiling relied on immunoSEQ multiplex PCR, and the TCRdb table lists in-frame clones only, not all of them. That table is the source of V, J and clone size, and D and trimming were worked out from the DNA. Seen here are a few hundred thousand clones, nearly 90% observed once, and the top ten hold roughly 1.5%. Looked up from germline, CDR1 is SNHLY and CDR2 is FYNNEI. CDR3 length: 14 residues. V was pared by 3 bases and J by 8 bases, with 13 bases between.

Specimen: PBMCs or T cells enriched from blood (not recorded which). The chain carries TRBV2 and TRBJ1-4, with D perhaps TRBD1 (6 bases). The receptor was isolated from a woman aged 18-29 years with acute COVID-19. The CDR3 nucleotides are TGTGCCAGCAGTGATCGGGGGGCCAGAGAAAAACTGTTTTTT. This gives the protein CASSDRGAREKLFF.